These 23 T cell receptor beta chains originate from one sample sequenced in a study of CD8+CD57+ T cells in acquired aplastic anemia. Researchers used genomic DNA as the template to profile TCR beta VDJ and CDR3. TCRdb ran MiXCR on the reads and lists one entry per CDR3 protein. The sample carries about 210,000 distinct CDR3 sequences, 60% to 65% recorded once. Input material: sorted CD4+, CD8+, or CD8+CD57+ T cells (not recorded which) from PBMCs. The origin of the receptors is a human donor in good health.

Many counts were recorded for this clonotype. The rearrangement joins TRBV7-2 to TRBJ1-4; D uncertain. This CDR3 has 13 residues. Deletions cut 1 base from V and 7 bases from J, with 7 bases between. The germline gives CDR1 SGHTA, CDR2 FQGNSA. The CDR3 is CASSLGAVEKLFF. The CDR3 DNA reads as TGTGCCAGCAGCTTAGGAGCGGTTGAAAAACTGTTTTTT. The variable domain in full, with the rest retrieved from reference TRBV7-2 and TRBJ1-4, is GAGVSQSPSNKVTEKGKDVELRCDPISGHTALYWYRQSLGQGLEFLIYFQGNSAPDKSGLPSDRFSAERTGGSVSTLTIQRTQQEDSAVYLCASSLGAVEKLFFGSGTQLSVL.

The table lists this clonotype with many counts. This chain links TRBV12-3 or TRBV12-4 with TRBJ2-5; the match to TRBD2 covers 8 bases. There are 15 residues in the CDR3. Trimming at V came to 3 bases and at J to 1 base, leaving 4 bases not matched to a gene. CDR3 in DNA: TGTGCCAGCAGTTTGGGCGGGGGGCTCCAAGAGACCCAGTACTTC. As protein: CASSLGGGLQETQYF.

The rearrangement joins TRBV2 to TRBJ1-4; TRBD1 aligns across 8 bases. CDR3 length equals 15 residues. The V gene's germline CDR1 is SNHLY and CDR2 FYNNEI. After removal of 4 bases from V and 10 bases from J, the junction contained 11 bases not matched to a gene. This CDR3 is CASSASTGVAVKLFF. DNA of the CDR3: TGTGCCAGCAGTGCCTCGACAGGGGTAGCGGTAAAACTGTTTTTT.

About this clonotype: This may be a read error: a much more frequent sequence differs by one nucleotide. The rearrangement links TRBV6-5 to TRBJ2-1; 10 bases are a match to TRBD2. With V trimmed by 0 bases and J by 6 bases, 2 bases remained unmatched. Germline CDR1 MNHEY, CDR2 SVGAGI. This CDR3 has 15 amino acids. The CDR3 DNA is TGTGCCAGCAGTTACTCTCCTAGCGGGAGCAATGAGCAGTTCTTC. Translated, it gives CASSYSPSGSNEQFF.

This chain joins TRBV29-1 and TRBJ2-7; no reliable D call. CDR1 is SQVTM, CDR2 ANQGSEA, per germline. The CDR3 consists of 12 residues. Trimming took 4 bases from V and 0 from J, leaving 7 bases between them. CDR3 DNA: TGCAGCGTTGGCGTCACCTCCTACGAGCAGTACTTC. Translated, it gives CSVGVTSYEQYF.

The chain joins TRBV7-8 to TRBJ1-1, with D tentatively TRBD1 (5 bases). Trimming took 4 bases from V and 1 from J, leaving 7 bases between them. Per the germline V gene, CDR1 is SGHVS and CDR2 is FQNEAQ. The CDR3 contains 13 residues. The CDR3: CASSSGENTEAFF. In DNA form, the CDR3 reads TGTGCCAGCAGCTCGGGGGAGAACACTGAAGCTTTCTTT.

This clonotype was recorded a few times. This chain connects TRBV6-6 to TRBJ2-5, with D possibly matching TRBD2 (5 bases). Trimming took off 6 bases at V and 4 bases at J, with 15 bases between the two ends. The CDR3 loop spans 14 amino acids. CDR1 is MNHNY and CDR2 is SVGAGI in the germline V gene (reference sequence). The CDR3 sequence: CASSLASPRETQYF. The DNA for the CDR3 is TGTGCCAGCAGCTTAGCGTCCCCGCGAGAGACCCAGTACTTC.

CDR3 in amino acids: CASTQSLGRPLHF. The CDR3 DNA reads as TGTGCCAGCACTCAGTCACTAGGGAGACCCCTCCACTTT. The J gene is TRBJ1-6, the V gene TRBV5-8; D is undetermined. This CDR3 contains 13 residues. Germline CDR1 and CDR2: SGHTS and YDEGEE. V dropped 6 bases and J dropped 12 bases, with 16 bases sitting between them.

The chain has TRBV24-1 and TRBJ1-2, with 9 bases that match TRBD1. Per germline, CDR1 KGHDR and CDR2 SFDVKD. With 4 bases clipped from V and 6 bases from J, the junction kept 8 bases outside the gene matches. The CDR3 extends over 15 amino acids. For the CDR3, the DNA is TGTGCCACCAGTGACTCACAGGGGGCTTTGGATGGCTACACCTTC. This translates into CATSDSQGALDGYTF.

There are many counts of this clonotype. J is TRBJ2-7 and V is TRBV2, with TRBD2 matching 10 bases. The J segment lost 7 bases and the V segment lost 0 bases, leaving 3 bases of the junction unmatched. This CDR3 region has 14 residues. Looked up from germline, CDR1 is SNHLY and CDR2 is FYNNEI. The CDR3 DNA is TGTGCCAGCAGTGAAGCTAGCGGGGGGCCGGAGCAGTACTTC. It specifies CASSEASGGPEQYF.

Note on this clonotype: Given a much more abundant clone one base away, this may be a read error. The chain uses TRBV12-3 or TRBV12-4 and TRBJ2-5; no clear D gene. The CDR3 consists of 14 residues. The CDR3 nucleotides are TGTGCCAGCAGTCGCCGTTTGTACCAAGGGACCCAGTACTTC. It specifies CASSRRLYQGTQYF.

This clonotype was counted many times. This rearrangement joins TRBV11-2 to TRBJ2-7, with unresolved D. The CDR3 runs to 15 residues. The V end was cut by 2 bases, the J end by 4 bases, with 15 bases between. Germline V gives CDR1 SGHAT, CDR2 FQNNGV. The CDR3 protein is CASSLLSGSGYEQYF. CDR3 sequence (DNA): TGTGCCAGCAGCTTACTTTCTGGGTCTGGATACGAGCAGTACTTC. Complete variable domain (other parts from reference TRBV11-2 and TRBJ2-7): EAGVAQSPRYKIIEKRQSVAFWCNPISGHATLYWYQQILGQGPKLLIQFQNNGVVDDSQLPKDRFSAERLKGVDSTLKIQPAKLEDSAVYLCASSLLSGSGYEQYFGPGTRLTVT.

The rearrangement uses TRBV7-3 and TRBJ1-1; no definite D call. CDR3 length equals 13 residues. Germline loops: CDR1 SGHTA, CDR2 FQGTGA. V was cut by 5 bases and J by 2 bases, with 9 bases left in between. The CDR3 reads CASSPTQNTEAFF. The CDR3, as DNA: TGTGCCAGCAGCCCTACACAAAACACTGAAGCTTTCTTT.

This clonotype was counted at least ten times. This chain connects TRBV5-6 to TRBJ1-2; D gene uncertain. CDR3 size: 11 residues. Trimming took off 0 bases at V and 4 bases at J, with 1 base between the two ends. Germline assignment: CDR1 SGHDT and CDR2 YYEEEE. The CDR3 protein is CASSLGYGYTF. The DNA for the CDR3 is TGTGCCAGCAGCTTGGGCTATGGCTACACCTTC.

This clonotype was picked up one time. This chain uses TRBV12-3 or TRBV12-4 with TRBJ2-5, with D maybe TRBD2 (6 bases). V was clipped by 7 bases and J by 3 bases, with 12 bases between them. The CDR3 is made up of 13 amino acids. The CDR3: CASTRGLEETQYF. The CDR3 DNA reads as TGTGCCAGCACAAGGGGACTGGAAGAGACCCAGTACTTC.

The V gene is TRBV7-9, the J gene TRBJ1-2, with D uncertain. V was shortened by 3 bases and J by 2 bases, with 10 bases between the two germline ends. The CDR3 loop spans 14 amino acids. Germline-derived CDR1 and CDR2 are SEHNR and FQNEAQ (reference sequence). The CDR3 nucleotides are TGTGCCAGCAGCTTTACAGACCCAAACTATGGCTACACCTTC. Translated, it gives CASSFTDPNYGYTF.

Notes on this clonotype: One end of the junction does not line up with germline, which may come from a read error. The genes are TRBV6-4 and TRBJ2-7; 7 bases align to TRBD1. The germline gives CDR1 MRHNA, CDR2 SNTAGT. The CDR3 consists of 15 residues. The CDR3, as DNA: TGTGCCACCAGTGATGGGACAGCAGAAACATACGAGCAGTACTTC. Protein: CATSDGTAETYEQYF.

The genes are TRBV7-2 and TRBJ1-5; 9 nucleotides match TRBD1. Germline assignment: CDR1 SGHTA and CDR2 FQGNSA. The length of the CDR3 is 20 residues. Unmatched junction bases numbered 17, after V lost 3 bases and J lost 2 bases. CDR3 amino acids: CASSLGGPGQGSAGNQPQHF. In DNA form, the CDR3 reads TGTGCCAGCAGCTTGGGTGGCCCCGGACAGGGGTCGGCTGGCAATCAGCCCCAGCATTTT.

This clonotype has ten or more counts. The rearrangement joins TRBV5-6 to TRBJ1-5, with D possibly being TRBD1 (5 bases). Deletions cut 0 bases from V and 8 bases from J, with 15 bases between. The germline V gene encodes CDR1 SGHDT and CDR2 YYEEEE. CDR3 length: 15 residues. The CDR3 DNA reads as TGTGCCAGCAGCTTGGGTAATCAGGGAAGCGAGCCCCAGCATTTT. This codes for CASSLGNQGSEPQHF.

The rearrangement joins TRBV6-1 to TRBJ2-2; 10 bases fit TRBD2. This CDR3 spans 14 amino acids. CDR1 and CDR2 from the germline V gene are MNHNS and SASEGT. V was clipped by 5 bases and J by 3 bases; unmatched bases: 0. CDR3: CASSTSGDTGELFF. The CDR3 bases are TGTGCCAGCAGTACTAGCGGGGACACCGGGGAGCTGTTTTTT.

The chain combines TRBV4-1 with TRBJ1-1; D gene uncertain. CDR3 length: 14 amino acids. Trimming cost V 4 bases and J 7 bases, with 16 bases left between them. Germline assignment: CDR1 MGHRA and CDR2 YSYEKL. CDR3 nucleotides: TGCGCCAGCAGCCCTGGCAAGGGCTTCCTTGAAGCTTTCTTT. Protein: CASSPGKGFLEAFF.

The rearrangement joins TRBV12-3 or TRBV12-4 to TRBJ1-1; D is unclear. There are 14 residues in the CDR3. Trimming pared 2 bases from V and 4 bases from J, leaving 11 bases between. The CDR3 reads CASSLLSGSTEAFF. The CDR3 nucleotides are TGTGCCAGCAGTTTATTATCCGGTAGCACTGAAGCTTTCTTT.

In its sample, this clonotype was seen many times. This rearrangement joins TRBV4-1 to TRBJ2-7; D is perhaps TRBD1 (6 bases). V shed 4 bases and J shed 3 bases, with 7 bases lying between them. Germline lookup yields CDR1 MGHRA and CDR2 YSYEKL. The CDR3 sequence is 12 residues long. Here the CDR3 reads CASSRDNYEQYF. DNA of the CDR3: TGCGCCAGCAGCCGGGACAACTACGAGCAGTACTTC.